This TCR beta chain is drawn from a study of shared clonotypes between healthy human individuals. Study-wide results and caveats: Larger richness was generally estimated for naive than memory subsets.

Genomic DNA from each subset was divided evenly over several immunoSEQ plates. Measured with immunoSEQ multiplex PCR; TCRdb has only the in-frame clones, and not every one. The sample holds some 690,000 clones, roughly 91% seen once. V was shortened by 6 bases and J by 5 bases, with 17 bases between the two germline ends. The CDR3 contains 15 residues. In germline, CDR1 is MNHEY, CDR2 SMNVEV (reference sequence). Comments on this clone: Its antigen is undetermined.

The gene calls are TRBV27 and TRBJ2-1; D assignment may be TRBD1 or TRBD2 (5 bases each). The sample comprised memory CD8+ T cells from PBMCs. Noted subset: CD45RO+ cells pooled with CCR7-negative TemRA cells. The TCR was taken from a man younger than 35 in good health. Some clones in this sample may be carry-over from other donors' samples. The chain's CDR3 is CASRERIGTHNEQFF. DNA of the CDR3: TGTGCCAGCAGAGAAAGAATCGGGACCCACAATGAGCAGTTCTTC.